One T cell receptor (beta chain) is described in this entry. V was clipped by 10 bases and J by 7 bases, with 20 bases between them. The CDR3 length is 14 residues. CDR1 and CDR2 (germline): LNHDA, SQIVND (reference sequence). This record comes from a study of blood T cell repertoires in COVID-19. Whole-study context: PBMCs, B-cell-depleted T cells, or T cells provided the cDNA or gDNA that made up the material.

Study processing details: From reference gene primer amplification, estimates of nucleated cell counts were derived. Sequenced by immunoSEQ multiplex PCR; TCRdb stores in-frame clones only, minus some. That table supplies the V and J calls and clone size; D and trimming were determined from the DNA. The sample gives about 160,000 clones, around 80% of which show up once; roughly 8% is in the top ten. Cohort allocation depended upon clinical history that participants reported. Resolution of symptoms, clearance, or two negative PCRs was present in recovered Cohort 3 donors. Sequencing input: PBMCs or T cells enriched from blood (not recorded which). The genes are TRBV19 and TRBJ2-1; D is uncertain. The receptor's source is a woman in her forties or fifties who had recovered from COVID-19. The CDR3 region has the DNA TGTGCCACCGCGTACCCCTATTCTTTAAATGAGCAGTTCTTC. As protein: CATAYPYSLNEQFF.